These 25 T cell receptor beta chains originate from one sample sequenced in a study of radiation and T cells in renal cell carcinoma. TCRdb keeps only in-frame clones here, not all; method: immunoSEQ multiplex PCR. This table holds under 25,000 clones, around 80% found once. The sample's time point: baseline pretreatment blood. The treatment: 15 Gy SBRT to primary tumor, nephrectomy 4 weeks later. The specimen comprised blood, sampled from a patient whose treatment included radiotherapy and nephrectomy. The receptors stem from a man in his 60s with renal cell carcinoma.

The chain has TRBV5-1 and TRBJ2-1; 9 positions agree with TRBD2. The CDR3 extends over 14 amino acids. V shed 7 bases and J 6 bases; nucleotides not matched to a gene: 8. Germline V CDR1 and CDR2: SGHRS, YFSETQ. CDR3 protein: CASGPSGNGNEQFF. In DNA, the CDR3 is TGCGCCAGCGGCCCTAGCGGGAATGGCAATGAGCAGTTCTTC.

The V call is TRBV19, the J call TRBJ2-1; no firm D call. The CDR3 is made up of 15 amino acids. The germline V gene encodes CDR1 LNHDA and CDR2 SQIVND (reference sequence). Between the trimmed V and J ends, which lost 5 bases and 2 bases, there was a span of 13 bases. CDR3 DNA sequence: TGTGCCAGTAGTCCTTCCCATACAGCCTACAATGAGCAGTTCTTC. Translation: CASSPSHTAYNEQFF.

The rearrangement joins TRBV15 to TRBJ1-4; weak D call: TRBD1 (6 bases). This CDR3 spans 15 amino acids. V lost 3 bases, J lost 5 bases, and 13 bases lay in between. CDR1 is LNHNV and CDR2 is YYDKDF in the germline V gene (reference sequence). CDR3 amino acids: CATSSGNRENEKLFF. The CDR3 DNA follows: TGTGCCACCAGCAGCGGGAACAGGGAAAATGAAAAACTGTTTTTT.

The chain joins TRBV2 to TRBJ2-1, with TRBD2 matching over 9 bases. With 6 bases clipped from V and 8 bases from J, the junction kept 2 bases outside the gene matches. The CDR3 totals 12 residues. CDR1 is SNHLY and CDR2 is FYNNEI in the germline V gene. This chain's CDR3 is CASRREGDEQFF. CDR3 DNA sequence: TGTGCCAGCAGGCGGGAGGGGGATGAGCAGTTCTTC.

The chain joins TRBV2 to TRBJ2-7, with D uncertain. The germline V and J ends were trimmed by 7 bases and 3 bases, with 7 bases remaining between them. The CDR3 covers 11 residues. Germline loops: CDR1 SNHLY, CDR2 FYNNEI. The CDR3 sequence: CASNTRYEQYF. CDR3 sequence (DNA): TGTGCCAGCAACACCCGCTACGAGCAGTACTTC.

The chain is built from TRBV30 and TRBJ1-6; D unclear. Per germline, CDR1 GTSNPN and CDR2 SVGIG (reference sequence). With 3 bases removed from V and 9 bases from J, the gap between germline ends came to 12 bases. The CDR3 totals 13 residues. The CDR3 bases are TGTGCCTGGAGAGGTAGGGCCGGTTCACCCCTCCACTTT. This sequence encodes CAWRGRAGSPLHF.

This rearrangement joins TRBV9 to TRBJ2-7, with D tentatively TRBD1 (6 bases). The germline CDR1 and CDR2 sequences are SGDLS and YYNGEE. This CDR3 is 14 amino acids long. Trimming removed 7 bases at V and 3 bases at J, with 17 bases between. The CDR3 nucleotides read TGTGCCAGCGGTAATACTGCACAGGGCTACGAGCAGTACTTC. Protein: CASGNTAQGYEQYF.

The J gene is TRBJ1-2, the V gene TRBV9; 9 positions agree with TRBD1. There are 14 residues in the CDR3. Germline assignment: CDR1 SGDLS and CDR2 YYNGEE. Trimming at V came to 6 bases and at J to 8 bases, leaving 11 bases not matched to a gene. In DNA form, the CDR3 reads TGTGCCAGCACAAGACAGGGGGATTTACGAGGCTACACCTTC. It translates to CASTRQGDLRGYTF.

The chain joins TRBV10-3 to TRBJ1-1, with TRBD1 matching 8 bases. Germline V CDR1 and CDR2: ENHRY, SYGVKD. This CDR3 spans 22 amino acids. V was clipped by 0 bases and J by 0 bases; unmatched bases: 21. The CDR3, as DNA: TGTGCCATCAGTGAGTCATACCCGGGACAGGTTTGGCAACGGGTGGTGAACACTGAAGCTTTCTTT. This codes for CAISESYPGQVWQRVVNTEAFF.

The chain combines TRBV5-1 with TRBJ2-3, with unresolved D. The CDR3 sequence is 12 residues long. Germline assignment: CDR1 SGHRS and CDR2 YFSETQ. Trimming cost V 6 bases and J 0 bases, with 5 bases left between them. The CDR3 reads CASMLSTDTQYF. In DNA, the CDR3 is TGCGCCAGCATGCTTAGCACAGATACGCAGTATTTT.

The CDR3 loop is CAISDARTPSNQPQHF. DNA of the CDR3: TGTGCCATCAGTGACGCGCGGACCCCTAGCAATCAGCCCCAGCATTTT. V is TRBV10-3 and J is TRBJ1-5, with D unclear. The CDR3 totals 16 residues. Germline V lookup: CDR1 ENHRY, CDR2 SYGVKD. The V and J ends lost 3 bases and 0 bases respectively, with 12 bases between them.

The chain uses TRBV7-9 and TRBJ2-5; D is tentatively TRBD1 or TRBD2 (5 bases each). Germline values: CDR1 SEHNR, CDR2 FQNEAQ (reference sequence). CDR3 size: 16 residues. V shed 2 bases and J shed 0 bases, with 13 bases lying between them. The CDR3 DNA sequence: TGTGCCAGCAGCTTATTAAGGGGACCTTACCAAGAGACCCAGTACTTC. This encodes CASSLLRGPYQETQYF.

V is TRBV5-4 and J is TRBJ1-2; D unclear. V dropped 4 bases and J dropped 4 bases, with 11 bases sitting between them. Germline lookup yields CDR1 SGHNT and CDR2 YYREEE (reference sequence). CDR3 length equals 13 residues. This CDR3 reads CASSTDGLYGYTF. The CDR3 bases are TGTGCCAGCAGCACCGACGGGCTCTATGGCTACACCTTC. Together with reference TRBV5-4 and TRBJ1-2, the CDR3 gives the full variable domain: ETGVTQSPTHLIKTRGQQVTLRCSSQSGHNTVSWYQQALGQGPQFIFQYYREEENGRGNFPPRFSGLQFPNYSSELNVNALELDDSALYLCASSTDGLYGYTFGSGTRLTVV.

The CDR3 protein is CASSTTTGGVDRNTIYF. The CDR3 region has the DNA TGTGCCAGCAGCACTACCACCGGGGGGGTAGACAGAAACACCATATATTTT. The chain employs TRBV7-8 and TRBJ1-3; TRBD1 is a possible D gene (5 bases). Trimming took 5 bases from V and 5 from J, leaving 22 bases between them. The CDR3 runs to 17 residues. Germline CDR1 SGHVS, CDR2 FQNEAQ.

This chain connects TRBV15 to TRBJ2-5, with D uncertain. CDR3 size: 16 residues. Germline CDR1 LNHNV, CDR2 YYDKDF (reference sequence). V lost 0 bases and J 5 bases, leaving 16 bases between the germline ends. In nucleotides, the CDR3 is TGTGCCACCAGCAGAGATCTAGGAAGGGTAAGGGAGACCCAGTACTTC. Its protein product is CATSRDLGRVRETQYF.

This clone was seen a single time. Here the CDR3 reads CAWSVGQGYEQYF. The CDR3 DNA reads as TGTGCCTGGAGTGTAGGACAGGGATACGAGCAGTACTTC. This sequence joins TRBV30 and TRBJ2-7; 8 bases align to TRBD1. V lost 0 bases to trimming and J lost 4 bases; unmatched junction nucleotides: 2. The CDR3 extends over 13 amino acids. Germline-derived CDR1 and CDR2 are GTSNPN and SVGIG (reference sequence). The entire variable domain, with the rest obtained from reference TRBV30 and TRBJ2-7, is as follows: SQTIHQWPATLVQPVGSPLSLECTVEGTSNPNLYWYRQAAGRGLQLLFYSVGIGQISSEVPQNLSASRPQDRQFILSSKKLLLSDSGFYLCAWSVGQGYEQYFGPGTRLTVT.

V gene TRBV27 combines with J gene TRBJ2-3; D possibly corresponds to TRBD2 (5 bases). Germline CDR1 MNHEY, CDR2 SMNVEV (reference sequence). Trimming shortened V by 5 bases and J by 6 bases, and 9 bases separated the two germline ends. The CDR3 runs 12 residues. The CDR3 sequence: CASSPGSDTQYF. The CDR3 bases are TGTGCCAGCAGTCCGGGGTCCGATACGCAGTATTTT.

For the CDR3, the DNA is TGCGCCAGCAGGGCGGGCGGGGCCACCGGGGAGCTGTTTTTT. Encoded protein: CASRAGGATGELFF. The chain is built from TRBV10-1 and TRBJ2-2; D is possibly TRBD2 (6 bases). V was shortened by 6 bases and J by 4 bases, with 12 bases between the two germline ends. The CDR3 extends over 14 amino acids. Germline CDR1 reads WNHNN; CDR2 reads SYGVQD (reference sequence).

This sequence joins TRBV5-4 and TRBJ1-2; 8 bases are a match to TRBD1. Per germline, CDR1 SGHNT and CDR2 YYREEE (reference sequence). The CDR3 consists of 16 residues. The junction had 15 bases not matched to a gene; V was cut back by 3 bases and J by 8 bases. The CDR3 region is CASSSPEPSGGRGYTF. The DNA for the CDR3 is TGTGCCAGCAGCTCACCTGAGCCTTCAGGGGGCCGAGGCTACACCTTC. The full variable domain, in which reference TRBV5-4 and TRBJ1-2 provide the parts outside the CDR3, is ETGVTQSPTHLIKTRGQQVTLRCSSQSGHNTVSWYQQALGQGPQFIFQYYREEENGRGNFPPRFSGLQFPNYSSELNVNALELDDSALYLCASSSPEPSGGRGYTFGSGTRLTVV.

V gene TRBV5-8 combines with J gene TRBJ2-5; a weak D match, TRBD1 (7 bases). CDR1 is SGHTS, CDR2 YDEGEE, per germline. The CDR3 has 16 amino acids. V was clipped by 4 bases and J by 3 bases, with 19 bases between them. CDR3 bases: TGTGCCAGCAGCGCGGGACAGACTACAGCTAAAGAGACCCAGTACTTC. Its protein product is CASSAGQTTAKETQYF.

The chain is built from TRBV10-3 and TRBJ1-1; D unresolved. CDR1 and CDR2 (germline): ENHRY, SYGVKD. Between the trimmed V and J ends, which lost 0 bases and 0 bases, there was a span of 11 bases. CDR3 size: 16 residues. The chain's CDR3 is CAISESTPPMNTEAFF. Written as DNA, the CDR3 is TGTGCCATCAGTGAGTCGACGCCGCCCATGAACACTGAAGCTTTCTTT.

This chain links TRBV9 with TRBJ2-3; a possible D gene is TRBD1 (6 bases). With 0 bases removed from V and 0 bases from J, the gap between germline ends came to 8 bases. The CDR3 spans 15 residues. CDR1 is SGDLS, CDR2 YYNGEE, per germline. In DNA, the CDR3 is TGTGCCAGCAGCGTAGACCAGGGGAGCACAGATACGCAGTATTTT. It yields the protein CASSVDQGSTDTQYF.

This clone showed up just a few times. The chain couples TRBV30 to TRBJ1-6, with D tentatively TRBD1 (6 bases). The CDR3 has 15 residues. Deletions cut 3 bases from V and 7 bases from J, with 16 bases between. Germline V gives CDR1 GTSNPN, CDR2 SVGIG (reference sequence). The DNA of the CDR3 is TGTGCCTGGAGCTCCGGGACATTTGGGAATTCACCCCTCCACTTT. Translation gives CAWSSGTFGNSPLHF.

This clone is medium-sized (0.01 to 0.1%) within its sample. The chain uses TRBV28 and TRBJ2-2; D gene uncertain. The CDR3 totals 12 residues. Between the trimmed V and J ends, which lost 5 bases and 4 bases, there was a span of 5 bases. Germline lookup yields CDR1 MDHEN and CDR2 SYDVKM. CDR3 coding DNA: TGTGCCAGCAGTCCGTCCACCGGGGAGCTGTTTTTT. This codes for CASSPSTGELFF.

This clone has ten or more counts. The genes are TRBV9 and TRBJ2-1, with D perhaps matching TRBD1 (7 bases). This CDR3 spans 14 amino acids. V lost 1 base and J 9 bases, leaving 14 bases between the germline ends. Germline V lookup: CDR1 SGDLS, CDR2 YYNGEE. CDR3 coding DNA: TGTGCCAGCAGCGTAACGCCTCAGGGGGGTGAGCAGTTCTTC. Translating it yields CASSVTPQGGEQFF. The variable domain in full, with the rest retrieved from reference TRBV9 and TRBJ2-1, is DSGVTQTPKHLITATGQRVTLRCSPRSGDLSVYWYQQSLDQGLQFLIQYYNGEERAKGNILERFSAQQFPDLHSELNLSSLELGDSALYFCASSVTPQGGEQFFGPGTRLTVL.